This T cell receptor beta chain was retrieved from a study of blood T cell repertoires in COVID-19. On the study more broadly: From the United States, Italy and Spain came samples of acute and convalescent COVID-19. PBMCs, B-cell-depleted T cells, or T cells were the source of the cDNA or gDNA that made up the material.

Germline lookup yields CDR1 MGHRA and CDR2 YSYEKL. Trimming took off 7 bases at V and 3 bases at J, with 18 bases between the two ends. The CDR3 length is 15 residues. In the original workflow: Quantification of nucleated cells was approximated via reference gene primer amplification. The table came from immunoSEQ multiplex PCR; TCRdb's copy has only in-frame clones and leaves some out. The V and J calls and clone size are taken from that table; D and trimming were inferred from the DNA. This sample has 75,000 to 95,000 clones, with around four fifths found just once. Sequencing was done on a sample of peripheral blood. The chain has TRBV4-1 and TRBJ1-2, with D tentatively TRBD1 (5 bases). The TCR was taken from a man aged 80 or over with active or convalescent COVID-19. The CDR3 protein is CASKLVWDSYYGYTF. The CDR3, as DNA: TGCGCCAGCAAACTGGTCTGGGACTCCTACTATGGCTACACCTTC.